This entry features one T cell receptor (beta chain) sequence. Its target is unknown. CDR1 is SGHNT, CDR2 YYREEE, per germline (reference sequence). V lost 7 bases and J lost 8, with 18 bases in between. The CDR3 extends over 13 amino acids. The data were obtained in a study of OX40 agonist ivuxolimab in advanced cancers. Study as a whole: Prior anti-PD-1, anti-PD-L1 or anti-CTLA-4 therapy did not bar entry, and 40% to 45% had some. A partial response was reached by three patients: one with hepatocellular carcinoma and two with cutaneous melanoma.

Sequencing used immunoSEQ multiplex PCR; TCRdb keeps in-frame clones, though not all of them. The sample has under 15,000 clones; approximately 87% are singletons. General study points: The authors also found low normalized T-cell clonal expansion in some nonresponders. At 0.1 to 3.0 mg/kg and by week 6, clonal expansion occurred in CD4+ and CD8+ blood T cells.

The input for sequencing was CD4+ or CD8+ T cells sorted from blood, taken in a trial of the OX40 agonist ivuxolimab. The receptor's source is an adult with an advanced solid tumor such as melanoma, head and neck, liver or kidney cancer. The rearrangement joins TRBV5-4 to TRBJ1-2; D is unclear. The DNA of the CDR3 is TGTGCCAGCGAGGAATTTAAAGGAGCGGGCTACACCTTC. This codes for CASEEFKGAGYTF.